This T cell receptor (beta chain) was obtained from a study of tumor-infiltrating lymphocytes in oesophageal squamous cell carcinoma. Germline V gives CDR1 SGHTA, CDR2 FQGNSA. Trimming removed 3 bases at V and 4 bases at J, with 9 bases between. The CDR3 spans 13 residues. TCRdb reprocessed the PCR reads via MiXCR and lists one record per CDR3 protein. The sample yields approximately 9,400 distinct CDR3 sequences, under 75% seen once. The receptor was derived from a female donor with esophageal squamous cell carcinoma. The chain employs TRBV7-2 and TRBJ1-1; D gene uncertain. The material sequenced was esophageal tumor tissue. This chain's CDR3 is CASSFETVTEAFF. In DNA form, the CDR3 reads TGTGCCAGCAGCTTCGAGACGGTCACTGAAGCTTTCTTT.